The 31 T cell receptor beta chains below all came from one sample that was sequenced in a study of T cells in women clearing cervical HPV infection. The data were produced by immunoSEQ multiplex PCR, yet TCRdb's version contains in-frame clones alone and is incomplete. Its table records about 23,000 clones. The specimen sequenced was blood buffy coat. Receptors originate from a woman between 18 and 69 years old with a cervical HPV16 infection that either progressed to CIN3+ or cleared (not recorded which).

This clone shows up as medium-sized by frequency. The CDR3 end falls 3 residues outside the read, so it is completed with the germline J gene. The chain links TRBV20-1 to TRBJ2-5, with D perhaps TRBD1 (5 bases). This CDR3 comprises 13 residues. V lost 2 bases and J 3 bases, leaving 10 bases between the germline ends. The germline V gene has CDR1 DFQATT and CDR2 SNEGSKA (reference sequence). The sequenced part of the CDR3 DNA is TGCAGTGCTAGACCCCTAGGGGAAGAGACC. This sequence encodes CSARPLGEET. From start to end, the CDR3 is CSARPLGEETQYF.

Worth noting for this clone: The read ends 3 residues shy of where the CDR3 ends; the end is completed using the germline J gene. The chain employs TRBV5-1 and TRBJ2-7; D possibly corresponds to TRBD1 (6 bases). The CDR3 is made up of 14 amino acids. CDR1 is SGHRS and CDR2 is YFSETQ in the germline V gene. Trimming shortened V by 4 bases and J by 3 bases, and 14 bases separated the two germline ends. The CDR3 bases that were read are TGCGCCAGCAGCGCGGACAGCCTTGTCTACGAG. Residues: CASSADSLVYE. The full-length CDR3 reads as CASSADSLVYEQYF.

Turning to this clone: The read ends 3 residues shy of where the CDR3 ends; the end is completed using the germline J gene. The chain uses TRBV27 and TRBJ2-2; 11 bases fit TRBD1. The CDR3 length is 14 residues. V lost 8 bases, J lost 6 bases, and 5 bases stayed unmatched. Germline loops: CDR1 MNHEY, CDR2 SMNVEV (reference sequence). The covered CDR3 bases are TGTGCCAGCTCAGGGACAGGGGGGGCCGGGGAG. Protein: CASSGTGGAGE. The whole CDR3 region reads CASSGTGGAGELFF.

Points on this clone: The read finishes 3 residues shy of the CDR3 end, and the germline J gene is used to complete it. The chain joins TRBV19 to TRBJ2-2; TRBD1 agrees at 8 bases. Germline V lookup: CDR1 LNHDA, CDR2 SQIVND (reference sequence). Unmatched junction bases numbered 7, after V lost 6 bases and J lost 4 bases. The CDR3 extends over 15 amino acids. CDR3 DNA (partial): TGTGCCAGTAGACTAGGACAGGGAGGCACCGGGGAG. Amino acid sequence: CASRLGQGGTGE. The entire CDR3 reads CASRLGQGGTGELFF.

The CDR3 loop is CASSQGGTTYSPLHF. CDR3 DNA (partial): TGTGCCAGCAGCCAAGGCGGGACTACTTATTCACCC. This chain uses TRBV3-1 (or the pseudogene TRBV3-2) with TRBJ1-6; tentatively, D is TRBD1 (5 bases). The observed sequence ends 3 residues before the CDR3 terminus, with the missing tail filled in from the germline J gene. There are 15 residues in the CDR3. The V gene's germline CDR1 is LGHDT and CDR2 YNNKEL (reference sequence). With 1 base removed from V and 8 bases from J, the gap between germline ends came to 12 bases.

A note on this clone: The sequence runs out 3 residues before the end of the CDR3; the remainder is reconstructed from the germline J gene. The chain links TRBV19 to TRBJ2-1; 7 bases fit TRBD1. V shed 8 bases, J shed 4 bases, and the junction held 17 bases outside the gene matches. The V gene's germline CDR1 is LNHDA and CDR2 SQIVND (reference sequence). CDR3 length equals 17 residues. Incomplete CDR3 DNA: TGTGCCAGTGGGTGGGACAGCTTAACCCCCAAATACAATGAG. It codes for CASGWDSLTPKYNE. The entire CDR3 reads CASGWDSLTPKYNEQFF.

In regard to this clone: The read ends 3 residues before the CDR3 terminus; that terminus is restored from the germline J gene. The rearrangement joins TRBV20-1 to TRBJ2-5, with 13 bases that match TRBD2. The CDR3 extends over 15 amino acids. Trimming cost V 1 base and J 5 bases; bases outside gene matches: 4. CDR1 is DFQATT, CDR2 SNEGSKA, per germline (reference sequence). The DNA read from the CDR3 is TGCAGTGCTAGAGTACTAGCGGGAGGGAGTGAGACC. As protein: CSARVLAGGSET. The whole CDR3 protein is CSARVLAGGSETQYF.

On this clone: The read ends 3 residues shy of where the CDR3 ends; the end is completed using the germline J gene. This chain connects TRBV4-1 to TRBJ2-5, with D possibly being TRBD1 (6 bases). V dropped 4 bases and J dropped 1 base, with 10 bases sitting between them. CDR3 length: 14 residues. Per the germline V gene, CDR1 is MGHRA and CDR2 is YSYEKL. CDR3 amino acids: CASSLQTGQETQYF. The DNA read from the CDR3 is TGCGCCAGCAGCCTTCAGACAGGCCAAGAGACC.

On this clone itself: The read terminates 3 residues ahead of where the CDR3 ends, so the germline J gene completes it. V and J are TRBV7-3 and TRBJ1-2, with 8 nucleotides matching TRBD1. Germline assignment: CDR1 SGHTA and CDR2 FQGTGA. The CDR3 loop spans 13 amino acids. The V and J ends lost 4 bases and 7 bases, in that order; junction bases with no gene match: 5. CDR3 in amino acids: CASSSLDRVGYTF. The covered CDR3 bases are TGTGCCAGCAGCTCCTTGGACAGGGTTGGC.

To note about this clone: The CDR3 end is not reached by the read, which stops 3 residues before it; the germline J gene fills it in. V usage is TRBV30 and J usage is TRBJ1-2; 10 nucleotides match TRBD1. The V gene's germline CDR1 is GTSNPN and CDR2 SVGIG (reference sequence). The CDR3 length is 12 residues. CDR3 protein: CAWRGTGVGYTF. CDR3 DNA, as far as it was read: TGTGCCTGGAGGGGGACAGGGGTCGGC.

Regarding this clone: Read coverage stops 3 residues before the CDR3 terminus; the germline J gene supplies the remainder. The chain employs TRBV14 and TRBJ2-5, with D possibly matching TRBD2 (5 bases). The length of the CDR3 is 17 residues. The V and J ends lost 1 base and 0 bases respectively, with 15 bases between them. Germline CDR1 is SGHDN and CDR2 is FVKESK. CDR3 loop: CASSQARASRYQETQYF. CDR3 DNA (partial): TGTGCCAGCAGCCAAGCTCGGGCTAGCAGATACCAAGAGACC.

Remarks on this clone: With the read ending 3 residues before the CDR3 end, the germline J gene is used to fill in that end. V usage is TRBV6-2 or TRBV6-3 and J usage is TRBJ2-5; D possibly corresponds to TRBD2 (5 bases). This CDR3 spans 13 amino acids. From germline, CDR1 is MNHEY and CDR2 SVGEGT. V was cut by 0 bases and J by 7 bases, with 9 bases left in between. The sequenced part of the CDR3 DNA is TGTGCCAGCAGTTACTCGCGGACTGGGACC. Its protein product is CASSYSRTGT. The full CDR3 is CASSYSRTGTQYF.

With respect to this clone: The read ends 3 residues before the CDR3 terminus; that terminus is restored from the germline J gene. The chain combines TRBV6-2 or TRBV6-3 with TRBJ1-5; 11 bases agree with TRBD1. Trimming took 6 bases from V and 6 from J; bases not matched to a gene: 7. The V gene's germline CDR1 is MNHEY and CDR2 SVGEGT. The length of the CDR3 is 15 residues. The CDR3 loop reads CASSYGQGAFQPQHF. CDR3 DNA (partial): TGTGCCAGCAGCTACGGACAGGGGGCTTTTCAGCCC.

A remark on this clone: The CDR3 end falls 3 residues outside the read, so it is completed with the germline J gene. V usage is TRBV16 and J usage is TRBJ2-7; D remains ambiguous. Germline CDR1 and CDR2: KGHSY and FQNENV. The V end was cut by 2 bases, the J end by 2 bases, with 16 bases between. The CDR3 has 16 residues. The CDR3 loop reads CASSQGVTEATYEQYF. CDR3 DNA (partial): TGTGCCAGCAGCCAAGGAGTCACAGAAGCTACCTACGAG.

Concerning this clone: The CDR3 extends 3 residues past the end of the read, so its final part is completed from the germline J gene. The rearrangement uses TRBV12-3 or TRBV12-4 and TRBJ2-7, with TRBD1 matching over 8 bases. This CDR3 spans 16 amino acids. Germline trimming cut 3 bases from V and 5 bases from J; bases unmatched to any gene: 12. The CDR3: CASSFPAGTGIHEQYF. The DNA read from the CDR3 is TGTGCCAGCAGTTTTCCTGCCGGGACAGGAATCCACGAG.

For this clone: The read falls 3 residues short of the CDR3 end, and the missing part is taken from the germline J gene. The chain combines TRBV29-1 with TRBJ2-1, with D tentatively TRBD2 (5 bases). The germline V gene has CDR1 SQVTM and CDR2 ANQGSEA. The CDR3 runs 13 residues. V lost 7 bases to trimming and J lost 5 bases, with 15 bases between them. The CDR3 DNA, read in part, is TGCAGCGCCGCGGCCTCGGGGAACAATGAG. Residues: CSAAASGNNE. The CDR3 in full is CSAAASGNNEQFF.

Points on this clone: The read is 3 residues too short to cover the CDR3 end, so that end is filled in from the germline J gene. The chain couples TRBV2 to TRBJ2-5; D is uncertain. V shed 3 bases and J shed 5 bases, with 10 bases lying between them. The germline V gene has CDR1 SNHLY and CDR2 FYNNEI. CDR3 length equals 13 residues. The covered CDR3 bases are TGTGCCAGCAGTGATAATAGTAAGGAGACC. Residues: CASSDNSKET. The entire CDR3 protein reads CASSDNSKETQYF.

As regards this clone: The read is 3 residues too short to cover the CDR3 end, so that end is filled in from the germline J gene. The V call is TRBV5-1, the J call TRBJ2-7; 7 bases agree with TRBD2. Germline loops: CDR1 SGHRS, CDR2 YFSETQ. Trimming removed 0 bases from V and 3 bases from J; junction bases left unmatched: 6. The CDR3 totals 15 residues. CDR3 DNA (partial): TGCGCCAGCAGCTTGGCCGTCGGGGGGTACTACGAG. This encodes CASSLAVGGYYE. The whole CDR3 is CASSLAVGGYYEQYF.

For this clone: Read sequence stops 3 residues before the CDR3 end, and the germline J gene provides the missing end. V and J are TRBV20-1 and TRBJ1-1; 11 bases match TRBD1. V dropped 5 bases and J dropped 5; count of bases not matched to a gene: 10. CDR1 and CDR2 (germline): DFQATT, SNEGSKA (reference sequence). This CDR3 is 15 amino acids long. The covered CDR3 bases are TGCAGTGCTCAACACCGGGACAGGGGGGGAACTGAA. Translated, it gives CSAQHRDRGGTE. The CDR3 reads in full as CSAQHRDRGGTEAFF.

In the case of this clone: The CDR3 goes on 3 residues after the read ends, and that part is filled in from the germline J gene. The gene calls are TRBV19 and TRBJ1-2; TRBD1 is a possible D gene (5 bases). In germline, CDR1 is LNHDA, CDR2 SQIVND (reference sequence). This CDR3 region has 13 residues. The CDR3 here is CATGTSSTDTYTF. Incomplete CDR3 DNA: TGTGCCACCGGGACTAGCAGCACAGATACC.

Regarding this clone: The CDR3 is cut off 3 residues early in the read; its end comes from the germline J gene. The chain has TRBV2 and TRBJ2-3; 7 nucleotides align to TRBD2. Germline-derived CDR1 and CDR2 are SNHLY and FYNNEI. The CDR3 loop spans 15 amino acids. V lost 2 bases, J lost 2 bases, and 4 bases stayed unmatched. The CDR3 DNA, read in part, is TGTGCCAGCAGTGAATTCGCGGGGGTCACAGATACG. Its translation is CASSEFAGVTDT. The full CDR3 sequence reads CASSEFAGVTDTQYF.

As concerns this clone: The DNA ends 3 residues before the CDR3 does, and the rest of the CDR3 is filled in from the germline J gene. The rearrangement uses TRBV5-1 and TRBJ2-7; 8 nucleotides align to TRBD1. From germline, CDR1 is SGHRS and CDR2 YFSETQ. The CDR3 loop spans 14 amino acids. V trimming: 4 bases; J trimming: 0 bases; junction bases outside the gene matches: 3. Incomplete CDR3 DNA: TGCGCCAGCAGCCGCGGGACAGGCTCCTACGAG. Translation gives CASSRGTGSYE. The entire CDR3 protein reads CASSRGTGSYEQYF.

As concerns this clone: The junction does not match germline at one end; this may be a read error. The CDR3 DNA, read in part, is TGTGCCAGCAGTGTCACAGGAGGGAACACTGGA. As protein: CASSVTGGNTG. From start to end, the CDR3 is CASSVTGGNTGAFF. This chain joins TRBV2 and TRBJ1-1; maybe TRBD1 (5 bases). The CDR3 end falls 3 residues outside the read, so it is completed with the germline J gene. The germline CDR1 and CDR2 sequences are SNHLY and FYNNEI. The CDR3 is 14 amino acids.

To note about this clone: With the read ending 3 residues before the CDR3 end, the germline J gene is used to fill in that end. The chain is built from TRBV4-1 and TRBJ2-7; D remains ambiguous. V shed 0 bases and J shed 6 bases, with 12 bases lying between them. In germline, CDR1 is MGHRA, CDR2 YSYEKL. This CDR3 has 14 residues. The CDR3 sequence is CASSQEPIDFEQYF. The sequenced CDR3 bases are TGCGCCAGCAGCCAAGAACCCATCGACTTCGAG.

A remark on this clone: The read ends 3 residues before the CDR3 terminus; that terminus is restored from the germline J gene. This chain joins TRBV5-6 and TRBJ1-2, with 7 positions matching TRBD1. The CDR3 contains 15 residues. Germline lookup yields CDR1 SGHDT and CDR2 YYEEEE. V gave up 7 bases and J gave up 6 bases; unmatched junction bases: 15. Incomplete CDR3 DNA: TGTGCCAGCTCCGATTATGGGCAGGGGGGTCATGGC. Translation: CASSDYGQGGHG. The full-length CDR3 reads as CASSDYGQGGHGYTF.

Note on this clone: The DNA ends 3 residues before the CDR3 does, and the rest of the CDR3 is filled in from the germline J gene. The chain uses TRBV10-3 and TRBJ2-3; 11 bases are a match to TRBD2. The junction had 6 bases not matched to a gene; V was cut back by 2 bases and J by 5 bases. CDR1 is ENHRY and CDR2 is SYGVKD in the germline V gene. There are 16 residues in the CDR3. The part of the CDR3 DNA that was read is TGTGCCATCAGTGAGATACTAGCGGGAGTGGGAGATACG. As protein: CAISEILAGVGDT. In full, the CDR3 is CAISEILAGVGDTQYF.

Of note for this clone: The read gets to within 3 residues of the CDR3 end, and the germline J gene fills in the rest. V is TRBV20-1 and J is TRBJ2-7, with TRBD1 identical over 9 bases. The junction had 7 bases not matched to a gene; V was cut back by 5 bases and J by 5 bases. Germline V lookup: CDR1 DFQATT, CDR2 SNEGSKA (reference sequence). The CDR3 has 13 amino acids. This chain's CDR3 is CSAVPGQGHEQYF. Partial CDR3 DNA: TGCAGTGCTGTCCCGGGACAGGGCCACGAG.

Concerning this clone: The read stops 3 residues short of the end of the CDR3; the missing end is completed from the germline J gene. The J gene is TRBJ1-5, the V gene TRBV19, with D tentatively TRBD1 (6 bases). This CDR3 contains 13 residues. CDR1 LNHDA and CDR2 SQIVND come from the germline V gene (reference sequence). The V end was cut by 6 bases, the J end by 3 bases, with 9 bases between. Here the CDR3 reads CASRGHLNQPQHF. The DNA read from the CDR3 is TGTGCCAGTAGGGGACACCTCAATCAGCCC. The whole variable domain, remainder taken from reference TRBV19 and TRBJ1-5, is DGGITQSPKYLFRKEGQNVTLSCEQNLNHDAMYWYRQDPGQGLRLIYYSQIVNDFQKGDIAEGYSVSREKKESFPLTVTSAQKNPTAFYLCASRGHLNQPQHFGDGTRLSIL.

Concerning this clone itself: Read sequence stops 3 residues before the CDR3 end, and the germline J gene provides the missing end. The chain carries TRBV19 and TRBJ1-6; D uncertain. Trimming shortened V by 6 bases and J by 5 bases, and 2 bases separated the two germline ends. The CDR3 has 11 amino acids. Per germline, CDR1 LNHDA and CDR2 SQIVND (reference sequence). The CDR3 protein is CASSNNSPLHF. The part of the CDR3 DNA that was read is TGTGCCAGTAGCAATAATTCACCC. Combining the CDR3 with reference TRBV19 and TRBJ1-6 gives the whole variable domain DGGITQSPKYLFRKEGQNVTLSCEQNLNHDAMYWYRQDPGQGLRLIYYSQIVNDFQKGDIAEGYSVSREKKESFPLTVTSAQKNPTAFYLCASSNNSPLHFGNGTRLTVT.

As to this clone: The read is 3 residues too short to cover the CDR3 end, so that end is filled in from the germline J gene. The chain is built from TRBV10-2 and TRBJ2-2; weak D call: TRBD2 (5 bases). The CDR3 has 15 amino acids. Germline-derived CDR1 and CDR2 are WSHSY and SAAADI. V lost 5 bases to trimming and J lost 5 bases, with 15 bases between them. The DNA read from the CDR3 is TGCGCCAGCAGTCACGGACTTCCTCTTACCGGGGAG. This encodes CASSHGLPLTGE. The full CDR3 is CASSHGLPLTGELFF.

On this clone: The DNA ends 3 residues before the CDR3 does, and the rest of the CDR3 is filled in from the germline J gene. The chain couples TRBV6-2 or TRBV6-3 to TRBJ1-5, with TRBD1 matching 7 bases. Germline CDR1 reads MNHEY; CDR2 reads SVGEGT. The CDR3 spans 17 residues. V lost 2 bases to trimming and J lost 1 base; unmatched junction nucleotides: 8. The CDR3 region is CASSYALGQTSNQPQHF. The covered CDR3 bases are TGTGCCAGCAGTTACGCCTTGGGACAGACAAGCAATCAGCCC.